The 9 T cell receptor beta chains in this list originate from one sample, sequenced in a study of CXCR3-negative and CXCR3-positive naive CD8 T cells (dated by TCRdb to about 2019). Results and caveats for the whole study, not just this receptor: Compared with CXCR3-negative naive cells, CXCR3-positive naive cells had TRB CDR3s with higher hydrophobicity (lower Kidera factor 4), lower energy, and higher strength and volume indices.

Reads for this sample came from a NextSeq 550. The Human TCR Profiling Kit (MiLaboratory) was used to make UMI-labeled 5' RACE TRB cDNA libraries. Reads reprocessed by TCRdb are summarized as one entry per CDR3 protein sequence, and DNA is absent. This sample's table carries about 70,000 distinct CDR3 sequences. The leading ten clones occupy under 0.8% of the sample. These TCRs' antigens remain unknown. The material sequenced was naive CXCR3+ CD8+ T cells from blood. The intended sense of this specimen's cell subset or site label: CD45RO-CCR7+CD27+CD95- naive CD8+ T cells expressing CXCR3 (TNR3+). These receptors came from a human donor in good health. Some clones in this sample may be carry-over from other donors' samples.

The chain couples TRBV28 to TRBJ2-7. The V gene's germline CDR1 is MDHEN and CDR2 SYDVKM. The CDR3 is 12 residues long. CDR3 in amino acids: CASSLGRGEQYF.

The chain joins TRBV27 to TRBJ1-5; checking the TCRdb D call of TRBD1 is not possible without DNA. From germline, CDR1 is MNHEY and CDR2 SMNVEV (reference sequence). The CDR3 consists of 14 residues. This chain's CDR3 is CASSLLGRYQPQHF.

The V gene is TRBV27, the J gene TRBJ2-7. Germline CDR1 is MNHEY and CDR2 is SMNVEV (reference sequence). The CDR3 has 12 residues. CDR3 amino acids: CASSLSRDEQYF.

This rearrangement joins TRBV29-1 to TRBJ2-7. The CDR3 extends over 13 amino acids. Germline lookup yields CDR1 SQVTM and CDR2 ANQGSEA. This CDR3 is CSVEAGSSYEQYF.

V gene TRBV7-3 combines with J gene TRBJ2-7; absent DNA, TCRdb's TRBD1 call cannot be checked. Germline V gene sequence: CDR1 SGHTA, CDR2 FQGTGA. The CDR3 consists of 15 residues. The CDR3 reads CASSPGGAPSYEQYF. The full variable domain, with the rest looked up from reference TRBV7-3 and TRBJ2-7, is GAGVSQTPSNKVTEKGKYVELRCDPISGHTALYWYRQSLGQGPEFLIYFQGTGAADDSGLPNDRFFAVRPEGSVSTLKIQRTERGDSAVYLCASSPGGAPSYEQYFGPGTRLTVT.

The chain links TRBV29-1 to TRBJ2-5; TCRdb gives TRBD2 as the D gene, but with no DNA this cannot be confirmed. Germline V lookup: CDR1 SQVTM, CDR2 ANQGSEA. This CDR3 region has 14 residues. CDR3 amino acids: CSVESSGIQETQYF.

The chain uses TRBV29-1 and TRBJ2-1; the TCRdb call, TRBD1, lacks DNA for checking. The CDR3 covers 13 residues. Per the germline V gene, CDR1 is SQVTM and CDR2 is ANQGSEA. CDR3 sequence reads: CSTDRGLYNEQFF.

J is TRBJ2-1 and V is TRBV6-2 or TRBV6-3; lacking DNA, the TRBD2 call made by TCRdb goes unchecked. Per the germline V gene, CDR1 is MNHEY and CDR2 is SVGEGT. CDR3 size: 16 residues. The CDR3 spells CASSYTGASGANEQFF.

The V gene is TRBV14, the J gene TRBJ1-2. The CDR3 is 13 residues long. In germline, CDR1 is SGHDN, CDR2 FVKESK. Here the CDR3 reads CASSQAAGYGYTF.